These 2 T cell receptor beta chains were sequenced from one sample in a study of T cells in pancreatic ductal adenocarcinoma. Surgery without prior neoadjuvant therapy was the treatment of the selected pancreatic ductal adenocarcinoma patients. Assay used: immunoSEQ multiplex PCR; TCRdb lists only in-frame clones, some missing. The sample lists around 94,000 clones; 90% to 95% were seen once. The sample consisted of PBMCs. These receptors were taken from a human donor with pancreatic ductal adenocarcinoma.

V is TRBV28 and J is TRBJ2-7; the D is unclear. Per germline, CDR1 MDHEN and CDR2 SYDVKM. This CDR3 is built from 16 residues. V lost 4 bases to trimming and J lost 3 bases, with 19 bases between them. As DNA, the CDR3 is TGTGCCAGCAGTTCCTATGCAGTGGGCCATTACTACGAGCAGTACTTC. Translated: CASSSYAVGHYYEQYF.

V and J are TRBV5-1 and TRBJ2-2; 14 positions agree with TRBD2. The J segment lost 1 base and the V segment lost 0 bases, leaving 14 bases of the junction unmatched. The CDR3 covers 22 residues. Germline-derived CDR1 and CDR2 are SGHRS and YFSETQ. The CDR3 DNA reads TGCGCCAGCAGCTTGGCGGGAAGGCCGGGACTAGCGGGAGTCGGGAACACCGGGGAGCTGTTTTTT. Its protein is CASSLAGRPGLAGVGNTGELFF.